This T cell receptor beta chain derives from a study of T cell responses to AZD1222 COVID-19 vaccine. The method was immunoSEQ multiplex PCR; TCRdb's version includes in-frame clones alone and lacks a portion of them. The sample has some 120,000 clones, roughly 93% seen once; the top ten hold around 1.5%. The TCR originated in an adult who received the AZD1222 COVID-19 vaccine. The input for sequencing was peripheral blood, taken 28 days after the second AZD1222 dose.

The CDR3 region is CASSSEGQPQHF. The CDR3 DNA follows: TGTGCCAGCAGTTCGGAGGGTCAGCCCCAGCATTTT. The chain couples TRBV28 to TRBJ1-5; D unresolved. The V and J ends lost 4 bases and 6 bases respectively, with 7 bases between them. Germline loops: CDR1 MDHEN, CDR2 SYDVKM. The CDR3 consists of 12 residues.